This paragraph reports one T cell receptor beta chain. The target antigen is unknown. V gave up 4 bases and J gave up 3 bases; unmatched junction bases: 8. Germline-derived CDR1 and CDR2 are SGHRS and YFSETQ. The CDR3 runs to 15 residues. The sample originates from a study of memory CD4+ T cells and cytomegalovirus serostatus. Study information: This sample comes from healthy Belgian adults, 9 CMV seropositive, approximately 25 seronegative. Notes on the study in general: Of 150 to 200 reported CMV TCRbeta sequences, 65 to 85 were found in memory CD4+ repertoires. Repertoires predicted CMV serostatus with median bootstrapped AUC of approximately 0.95.

Original processing methods: After removing out-of-frame reads, around 2,100,000 distinct TCRbeta sequences remained. Sequencing used immunoSEQ multiplex PCR; TCRdb keeps in-frame clones, though not all of them. That table supplies the V and J calls and clone size; D and trimming were determined from the DNA. The table has about 29,000 clones, 75% to 85% seen once. Single viable CD3+CD4+CD8-CD45RO+ cells were sorted as the memory CD4+ T cells. Sequenced: memory CD4+ T cells from blood. The rearrangement uses TRBV5-1 and TRBJ1-2; TRBD1 matches at 8 bases. The receptor was derived from an adult in good health and CMV-seronegative. CDR3 amino acids: CASSPLDREDYGYTF. CDR3 nucleotides: TGCGCCAGCAGCCCTCTGGACAGGGAGGACTATGGCTACACCTTC.